This T cell receptor (beta chain) was recovered during a study of blood T cell repertoires in COVID-19. In the study overall: The United States, Italy and Spain provided the acute and convalescent COVID-19 samples. PBMCs, B-cell-depleted T cells, or T cells provided the cDNA or gDNA that made up the material.

The CDR3 contains 15 residues. Trimming at V came to 7 bases and at J to 5 bases, leaving 13 bases not matched to a gene. Germline-derived CDR1 and CDR2 are MDHEN and SYDVKM. In the authors' methods: The assay estimated nucleated cells by amplifying reference gene primers. Libraries were prepared by immunoSEQ multiplex PCR; TCRdb keeps only in-frame clonotypes and omits some of them. V and J calls and clone size are as listed in that table; D and trimming were resolved from the DNA. The top ten hold more than 8% of the sample, which has some 14,000 clones, 90% seen once. Sequencing was performed on peripheral blood. The J gene is TRBJ2-5, the V gene TRBV28; TRBD1 matches at 7 bases. This receptor was taken from a human donor in a cohort sampled during active COVID-19. The chain's CDR3 is CASTSLDRTVETQYF. In DNA form, the CDR3 reads TGTGCCAGCACCTCGTTGGACAGGACGGTTGAGACCCAGTACTTC.